This T cell receptor beta chain was obtained from a study of T cell responses to AZD1222 COVID-19 vaccine. Across the whole study: The analysis combined second doses at about 4 or about 12 weeks.

Sequencing used immunoSEQ multiplex PCR; TCRdb keeps in-frame clones, though not all of them. In the table there are fewer than 110,000 clones, over 75% of which are singletons. Study results and limitations: Researchers took repertoire samples only after the peak T cell response had come. The study identified only a handful of AZD1222 recipients as seropositive at baseline.

A remark on this clone: What it recognizes is unknown.

The input for sequencing was peripheral blood, taken on day 0 of AZD1222 vaccination. This receptor was obtained from an adult in good health.

The CDR3 sequence is CASSQGDRDYNEQFF. The CDR3, as DNA: TGTGCCAGCAGTCAGGGGGACAGGGATTACAATGAGCAGTTCTTC. The chain links TRBV2 to TRBJ2-1; 9 bases are a match to TRBD1. This CDR3 is 15 amino acids long. The J segment lost 4 bases and the V segment lost 5 bases, leaving 6 bases of the junction unmatched. Germline loops: CDR1 SNHLY, CDR2 FYNNEI.